These 16 T cell receptor beta chains were sequenced from one sample in a study of cytomegalovirus exposure and HLA in healthy donors. 13 Jbeta primers and 60 Vbeta primers were used for the PCR. Here immunoSEQ multiplex PCR was the method, and the copy in TCRdb shows in-frame clones only, minus some. The sample includes about 160,000 clones, over 65% of them seen just once. Sequencing used PBMCs. These receptors originate from a man between 18 and 29 years old in good health and CMV-seropositive.

The CDR3: CSVERTGRRGEQFF. CDR3 coding DNA: TGCAGCGTTGAAAGGACAGGGAGGAGAGGTGAGCAGTTCTTC. The gene calls are TRBV29-1 and TRBJ2-1; TRBD1 agrees at 8 bases. This CDR3 contains 14 residues. CDR1 and CDR2 (germline): SQVTM, ANQGSEA. The V segment lost 2 bases and the J segment 9 bases; nucleotides outside the gene matches: 9.

V and J are TRBV10-1 and TRBJ2-5; D perhaps matches TRBD2 (6 bases). Germline loops: CDR1 WNHNN, CDR2 SYGVQD (reference sequence). The germline V and J ends were trimmed by 4 bases and 4 bases, with 13 bases remaining between them. CDR3 length: 14 residues. The CDR3 nucleotides read TGCGCCAGCAGTGCAGGCGGGGCTGGAGAGACCCAGTACTTC. As protein: CASSAGGAGETQYF.

The chain links TRBV27 to TRBJ2-5, with 7 bases lining up with TRBD2. The CDR3 covers 16 residues. The germline V gene has CDR1 MNHEY and CDR2 SMNVEV (reference sequence). V dropped 3 bases and J dropped 5; count of bases not matched to a gene: 12. This chain's CDR3 is CASSFLASGQRETQYF. DNA for the CDR3: TGTGCCAGCAGTTTTCTGGCTAGCGGACAAAGGGAGACCCAGTACTTC.

V and J are TRBV28 and TRBJ2-1, with TRBD2 matching 7 bases. This CDR3 has 13 residues. Germline assignment: CDR1 MDHEN and CDR2 SYDVKM. The V segment lost 6 bases and the J segment 7 bases; nucleotides outside the gene matches: 6. In nucleotides, the CDR3 is TGTGCCAGCAGGGACGGGGGGAGGAATGAGCAGTTCTTC. Protein sequence: CASRDGGRNEQFF.

The chain has TRBV6-5 and TRBJ1-2, with D possibly matching TRBD1 (6 bases). Trimming pared 0 bases from V and 7 bases from J, leaving 9 bases between. The CDR3 totals 13 residues. The V gene's germline CDR1 is MNHEY and CDR2 SVGAGI. For the CDR3, the DNA is TGTGCCAGCAGTTACTCTGGGGGCGGTGGCTACACCTTC. Protein sequence: CASSYSGGGGYTF.

The genes are TRBV28 and TRBJ1-5; D uncertain. V lost 2 bases and J 0 bases, leaving 11 bases between the germline ends. This CDR3 region has 16 residues. The germline V gene encodes CDR1 MDHEN and CDR2 SYDVKM. The CDR3 here is CASSLIEDYSNQPQHF. The CDR3, as DNA: TGTGCCAGCAGTTTAATCGAGGACTATAGCAATCAGCCCCAGCATTTT.

V and J are TRBV28 and TRBJ1-2; 11 bases fit TRBD1. This CDR3 is built from 15 residues. The germline V gene has CDR1 MDHEN and CDR2 SYDVKM. The V gene end was trimmed by 5 bases and the J gene end by 7 bases; junction bases not matched to a gene: 9. CDR3 sequence reads: CASSTDGTGGSGYTF. CDR3 nucleotide sequence: TGTGCCAGCAGTACGGATGGGACAGGGGGTAGTGGCTACACCTTC.

The CDR3 protein is CASSLAGVSYEQYV. The CDR3 DNA sequence: TGTGCCAGCAGTTTAGCGGGTGTAAGCTACGAGCAGTACGTC. The chain is built from TRBV6-5 and TRBJ2-7; 7 nucleotides match TRBD2. This CDR3 comprises 14 residues. Germline CDR1 and CDR2: MNHEY and SVGAGI. Trimming removed 4 bases from V and 3 bases from J; junction bases left unmatched: 6.

J is TRBJ2-3 and V is TRBV7-2; TRBD2 aligns across 10 bases. V trimming: 2 bases; J trimming: 0 bases; junction bases outside the gene matches: 2. The CDR3 is 16 amino acids. CDR1 SGHTA and CDR2 FQGNSA come from the germline V gene. For the CDR3, the DNA is TGTGCCAGCAGCTTATTAGCGGGGGGAAGCACAGATACGCAGTATTTT. Translating gives CASSLLAGGSTDTQYF.

The chain recombines TRBV18 with TRBJ2-1; 11 bases are shared with TRBD2. Trimming removed 3 bases from V and 7 bases from J; junction bases left unmatched: 5. This CDR3 comprises 15 residues. The germline V gene has CDR1 KGHSH and CDR2 LQKENI. The CDR3 here is CASSPSGLAGNEQFF. Written as DNA, the CDR3 is TGTGCCAGCTCACCCTCCGGACTAGCGGGTAATGAGCAGTTCTTC.

The CDR3 here is CSVDRVDEQFF. Written as DNA, the CDR3 is TGCAGCGTTGACCGGGTGGATGAGCAGTTCTTC. The gene calls are TRBV29-1 and TRBJ2-1; D unclear. Looked up from germline, CDR1 is SQVTM and CDR2 is ANQGSEA. The CDR3 length is 11 residues. V lost 3 bases and J 8 bases, leaving 8 bases between the germline ends.

This sequence joins TRBV5-1 and TRBJ2-5; TRBD1 might be the D (5 bases). Germline V gives CDR1 SGHRS, CDR2 YFSETQ. The CDR3 is 15 residues long. V shed 3 bases and J shed 1 base, with 13 bases lying between them. In nucleotides, the CDR3 is TGCGCCAGCAGCTCCAACCAGGGCCCCCAAGAGACCCAGTACTTC. It specifies CASSSNQGPQETQYF.

V usage is TRBV7-9 and J usage is TRBJ2-5, with 9 bases identical to TRBD2. V gave up 6 bases and J gave up 2 bases; unmatched junction bases: 10. Germline V gives CDR1 SEHNR, CDR2 FQNEAQ (reference sequence). This CDR3 contains 16 residues. CDR3 sequence (DNA): TGTGCCAGCAGTCATCTAGCGGGGTTGGGGCAAGAGACCCAGTACTTC. Its translation is CASSHLAGLGQETQYF.

The rearrangement links TRBV7-8 to TRBJ2-5; TRBD2 agrees at 12 bases. The CDR3 covers 16 residues. Germline V CDR1 and CDR2: SGHVS, FQNEAQ. J lost 5 bases, V lost 4 bases, and 8 bases had no gene match. CDR3 nucleotide sequence: TGTGCCAGCAGCTCACTAGCGGGGGGCCGAAGGGAGACCCAGTACTTC. Its protein product is CASSSLAGGRRETQYF.

The sample holds one count of this clone. At the DNA level, this CDR3 is encoded by other sequences in the same sample as well. The chain couples TRBV5-1 to TRBJ1-2; D remains unclear. The length of the CDR3 is 15 residues. V gave up 0 bases and J gave up 2 bases, with 11 bases separating them. CDR1 and CDR2 (germline): SGHRS, YFSETQ. The CDR3 nucleotides read TGCGCCAGCAGCTTGGGAACCGGGGAGAACTATGGCTACACCTTC. It codes for CASSLGTGENYGYTF.

This chain connects TRBV12-5 to TRBJ2-2, with a weak D call TRBD2 (6 bases). The CDR3 runs 16 residues. From germline, CDR1 is LGHNT and CDR2 FRNRAP. V dropped 2 bases and J dropped 6 bases, with 16 bases sitting between them. Here the CDR3 reads CASGLLDSQRAGELFF. The CDR3 DNA is TGTGCTAGTGGTTTGTTGGACTCACAGCGGGCCGGGGAGCTGTTTTTT.